The 27 T cell receptor beta chains below all came from one sample that was sequenced in a study of blood T cell repertoires in COVID-19 (dated by TCRdb to about 2020). Receptors were amplified or captured by the immunoSEQ multiplex PCR assay. TCRdb carries this immuneACCESS record with in-frame sequences only. Its versions omit some clonotypes, under half of them owing to an unresolved V gene in the studies checked, with the rest unexplained. Counted in this sample were about 290,000 clones; under 90% of them appeared once. The ten largest clones represent roughly 11% of the sample. Material for sequencing was peripheral blood. All receptors derive from a woman in her 30s with COVID-19, enrolled during active disease.

The chain uses TRBV20-1 and TRBJ2-3; D call uncertain. CDR1 DFQATT and CDR2 SNEGSKA come from the germline V gene (reference sequence). V lost 6 bases, J lost 7 bases, and 11 bases lay in between. The CDR3 sequence is 11 residues long. The CDR3 DNA sequence: TGCAGTGCGGAGACCCGAAATACGCAGTATTTT. Translating gives CSAETRNTQYF.

This chain connects TRBV15 to TRBJ1-4, with a weak D call TRBD1 (6 bases). This CDR3 contains 16 residues. Germline V gene sequence: CDR1 LNHNV, CDR2 YYDKDF (reference sequence). Deletions cut 5 bases from V and 11 bases from J, with 24 bases between. The CDR3 coding sequence is TGTGCCACCAGCCCTTCCACCCAGGGGAGATGGCGGAAACTGTTTTTT. This sequence encodes CATSPSTQGRWRKLFF. Combining the CDR3 with reference TRBV15 and TRBJ1-4 gives the whole variable domain DAMVIQNPRYQVTQFGKPVTLSCSQTLNHNVMYWYQQKSSQAPKLLFHYYDKDFNNEADTPDNFQSRRPNTSFCFLDIRSPGLGDTAMYLCATSPSTQGRWRKLFFGSGTQLSVL.

This chain connects TRBV3-1 (or the pseudogene TRBV3-2) to TRBJ1-2; D is ambiguous. From germline, CDR1 is LGHDT and CDR2 YNNKEL (reference sequence). There are 12 residues in the CDR3. Trimming removed 2 bases at V and 8 bases at J, with 9 bases between. CDR3 DNA sequence: TGTGCCAGCAGCCAAAATACTAGGGGCTACACCTTC. Its protein is CASSQNTRGYTF.

The V call is TRBV9, the J call TRBJ2-3; 8 bases line up with TRBD1. Looked up from germline, CDR1 is SGDLS and CDR2 is YYNGEE. The ends lost 3 bases at V and 1 base at J; junction bases unmatched: 7. This CDR3 is 16 amino acids long. The CDR3: CASSDRGSPGTDTQYF. The CDR3 DNA reads TGTGCCAGCAGCGACAGGGGGTCTCCCGGCACAGATACGCAGTATTTT.

This chain uses TRBV24-1 with TRBJ1-5, with TRBD1 matching over 8 bases. The CDR3 is 14 amino acids. Germline CDR1 is KGHDR and CDR2 is SFDVKD. The junction had 3 bases not matched to a gene; V was cut back by 4 bases and J by 5 bases. The CDR3 region is CATSDSTGDQPQHF. CDR3 sequence (DNA): TGTGCCACCAGTGACTCGACAGGGGATCAGCCCCAGCATTTT.

V and J are TRBV27 and TRBJ2-3; 7 bases match TRBD2. The V and J ends lost 5 bases and 0 bases, in that order; junction bases with no gene match: 11. CDR3 length: 17 amino acids. CDR1 is MNHEY, CDR2 SMNVEV, per germline (reference sequence). In nucleotides, the CDR3 is TGTGCCAGCAGTCCCCTTGGGCGGGGGAATAGCACAGATACGCAGTATTTT. Its translation: CASSPLGRGNSTDTQYF.

The chain uses TRBV7-9 and TRBJ2-2; 8 bases are a match to TRBD1. CDR1 is SEHNR, CDR2 FQNEAQ, per germline (reference sequence). The CDR3 length is 15 residues. V was clipped by 5 bases and J by 4 bases; unmatched bases: 6. The CDR3 sequence is CASSTPGQGTGELFF. Written as DNA, the CDR3 is TGTGCCAGCAGCACGCCCGGACAGGGCACCGGGGAGCTGTTTTTT.

This chain links TRBV4-1 with TRBJ2-2, with 10 bases matching TRBD2. The CDR3 contains 15 residues. The ends lost 2 bases at V and 4 bases at J; junction bases unmatched: 1. Per the germline V gene, CDR1 is MGHRA and CDR2 is YSYEKL. The CDR3 reads CASSQSGGATGELFF. The CDR3 bases are TGCGCCAGCAGCCAAAGCGGGGGGGCCACCGGGGAGCTGTTTTTT.

The CDR3 coding sequence is TGTGCCAGCAGCTTAGCCGGCGGGGGGGGATTCCAAGAGACCCAGTACTTC. It codes for CASSLAGGGGFQETQYF. V gene TRBV13 combines with J gene TRBJ2-5; 9 nucleotides line up with TRBD2. In germline, CDR1 is PRHDT, CDR2 FYEKMQ (reference sequence). The V and J ends lost 1 base and 1 base, in that order; junction bases with no gene match: 7. The CDR3 covers 17 residues.

CDR3 DNA: TGTGCCAGCAGCAAGAGCCCGGGACTAGCGGGGAGTTACAATGAGCAGTTCTTC. Encoded protein: CASSKSPGLAGSYNEQFF. The J gene is TRBJ2-1, the V gene TRBV7-9; TRBD2 matches 13 bases. The V and J ends lost 5 bases and 4 bases, in that order; junction bases with no gene match: 11. Germline assignment: CDR1 SEHNR and CDR2 FQNEAQ (reference sequence). The CDR3 consists of 18 residues.

The chain has TRBV21-1 and TRBJ1-6. TRBV21-1 is marked as a pseudogene. This CDR3 region has 15 residues. The CDR3 DNA reads TGTGCCAGCAGCAATGGGGAGGGAGTAACGTCACCCCTCCACTTT. Its translation: CASSNGEGVTSPLHF.

This chain links TRBV7-9 with TRBJ1-6; 7 nucleotides match TRBD1. CDR3 length: 14 residues. Germline values: CDR1 SEHNR, CDR2 FQNEAQ (reference sequence). V was pared by 4 bases and J by 9 bases, with 6 bases of the junction left unmatched. The chain's CDR3 is CASSWGTDLSPLHF. CDR3 DNA: TGTGCCAGCAGCTGGGGGACAGACCTTTCACCCCTCCACTTT. The entire variable domain, with the rest obtained from reference TRBV7-9 and TRBJ1-6, is as follows: DTGVSQNPRHKITKRGQNVTFRCDPISEHNRLYWYRQTLGQGPEFLTYFQNEAQLEKSRLLSDRFSAERPKGSFSTLEIQRTEQGDSAMYLCASSWGTDLSPLHFGNGTRLTVT.

This clone is a singleton in its sample. The chain carries TRBV9 and TRBJ1-1; 9 bases are a match to TRBD1. V shed 4 bases and J 3 bases; nucleotides not matched to a gene: 10. This CDR3 has 16 amino acids. Germline lookup yields CDR1 SGDLS and CDR2 YYNGEE. In DNA, the CDR3 is TGTGCCAGCAGCCACGCCCGGGACAGGGTGGACACTGAAGCTTTCTTT. This codes for CASSHARDRVDTEAFF. Together with reference TRBV9 and TRBJ1-1, the CDR3 gives the full variable domain: DSGVTQTPKHLITATGQRVTLRCSPRSGDLSVYWYQQSLDQGLQFLIQYYNGEERAKGNILERFSAQQFPDLHSELNLSSLELGDSALYFCASSHARDRVDTEAFFGQGTRLTVV.

This rearrangement joins TRBV9 to TRBJ2-5, with D tentatively TRBD2 (6 bases). Trimming left V 0 bases short and J 5 bases short, with 17 bases between. This CDR3 contains 16 residues. The germline V gene has CDR1 SGDLS and CDR2 YYNGEE. Here the CDR3 reads CASSVGGLPSRETQYF. The CDR3, as DNA: TGTGCCAGCAGCGTAGGAGGACTACCTTCAAGGGAGACCCAGTACTTC.

The J gene is TRBJ2-3, the V gene TRBV7-9; perhaps TRBD1 as D (5 bases). The V end was cut by 5 bases, the J end by 0 bases, with 15 bases between. This CDR3 region has 16 residues. Per germline, CDR1 SEHNR and CDR2 FQNEAQ (reference sequence). The CDR3 protein is CASSRMAGHSTDTQYF. CDR3 bases: TGTGCCAGCAGCCGAATGGCAGGACATAGCACAGATACGCAGTATTTT.

The chain carries TRBV30 and TRBJ1-6; maybe TRBD1 (6 bases). This CDR3 is built from 13 residues. In germline, CDR1 is GTSNPN, CDR2 SVGIG (reference sequence). V shed 3 bases and J shed 11 bases, with 14 bases lying between them. The CDR3: CAWSPNRVTPLHF. CDR3 nucleotide sequence: TGTGCCTGGAGCCCTAACAGGGTCACACCCCTCCACTTT.

The chain joins TRBV18 to TRBJ1-5; the D is unclear. Trimming took 4 bases from V and 2 from J, leaving 9 bases between them. Germline V lookup: CDR1 KGHSH, CDR2 LQKENI. The CDR3 has 14 amino acids. The CDR3 nucleotides read TGTGCCAGCTCACGAAACGGGGGCAATCAGCCCCAGCATTTT. This codes for CASSRNGGNQPQHF.

The chain combines TRBV11-2 with TRBJ1-2; D is undetermined. Trimming took off 1 base at V and 2 bases at J, with 5 bases between the two ends. The germline V gene encodes CDR1 SGHAT and CDR2 FQNNGV. The CDR3 totals 13 residues. CDR3 region: CASSLAVNYGYTF. In DNA form, the CDR3 reads TGTGCCAGCAGCTTAGCTGTGAACTATGGCTACACCTTC.

This clone was seen just once. The chain combines TRBV3-1 (or the pseudogene TRBV3-2) with TRBJ2-7, with a possible D match to TRBD1 (5 bases). Trimming took 1 base from V and 0 from J, leaving 16 bases between them. Germline V gene sequence: CDR1 LGHDT, CDR2 YNNKEL (reference sequence). CDR3 length: 17 amino acids. CDR3 residues: CASSQGQRALYSYEQYF. Here the CDR3 DNA reads TGTGCCAGCAGCCAAGGACAGCGAGCCCTTTACTCCTACGAGCAGTACTTC.

The chain uses TRBV28 and TRBJ1-5; D ambiguous. This CDR3 spans 11 amino acids. V dropped 5 bases and J dropped 11 bases, with 10 bases sitting between them. Germline CDR1 and CDR2: MDHEN and SYDVKM. CDR3 DNA sequence: TGTGCCAGCAGTCCCTCCGGAGCCCAGCATTTT. It codes for CASSPSGAQHF.

This chain uses TRBV19 with TRBJ1-4; D gene uncertain. The CDR3 has 15 amino acids. Germline CDR1 and CDR2: LNHDA and SQIVND (reference sequence). V lost 5 bases, J lost 8 bases, and 18 bases lay in between. The CDR3 region is CASSAARPLREKLFF. CDR3 sequence (DNA): TGTGCCAGTAGTGCCGCCCGGCCCTTGAGGGAAAAACTGTTTTTT.

This clone turned up a few times. The rearrangement uses TRBV9 and TRBJ1-5; 9 nucleotides match TRBD1. Trimming removed 0 bases from V and 6 bases from J; junction bases left unmatched: 13. The CDR3 spans 18 residues. CDR1 is SGDLS and CDR2 is YYNGEE in the germline V gene. The CDR3 DNA sequence: TGTGCCAGCAGCGTAGTGGGACAGGGTAAAATAGCGGGTCAGCCCCAGCATTTT. Protein product: CASSVVGQGKIAGQPQHF.

The gene calls are TRBV6-5 and TRBJ1-2; 10 bases are shared with TRBD1. Germline V gene lookup returns CDR1 MNHEY and CDR2 SVGAGI. The CDR3 loop spans 13 amino acids. V was clipped by 6 bases and J by 6 bases; unmatched bases: 4. CDR3 in DNA: TGTGCCAGCAGGCCAGGGACAGGGGATGGCTACACCTTC. Amino acids: CASRPGTGDGYTF.

V and J are TRBV11-2 and TRBJ2-7; 8 bases are shared with TRBD2. CDR1 is SGHAT and CDR2 is FQNNGV in the germline V gene. The CDR3 has 15 amino acids. Trimming at V came to 9 bases and at J to 5 bases, leaving 15 bases not matched to a gene. The CDR3 sequence: CASSRRTGGAHEQYF. CDR3 sequence (DNA): TGTGCCAGTAGTAGAAGGACCGGGGGGGCCCACGAGCAGTACTTC.

The chain links TRBV4-1 to TRBJ2-3; 11 nucleotides agree with TRBD2. Trimming removed 4 bases from V and 3 bases from J; junction bases left unmatched: 6. The CDR3 has 16 residues. Germline V CDR1 and CDR2: MGHRA, YSYEKL. CDR3 sequence: CASSPRSSGGTDTQYF. In DNA, the CDR3 is TGCGCCAGCAGCCCCCGCTCTAGCGGGGGGACAGATACGCAGTATTTT.

The chain couples TRBV3-1 (or the pseudogene TRBV3-2) to TRBJ1-6, with D hard to call. Germline CDR1 reads LGHDT; CDR2 reads YNNKEL (reference sequence). The CDR3 is 15 amino acids. V lost 4 bases, J lost 9 bases, and 16 bases lay in between. CDR3 residues: CASSPGRRVGSPLHF. The CDR3 nucleotides read TGTGCCAGCAGCCCAGGCCGGAGGGTTGGTTCACCCCTCCACTTT.

This chain uses TRBV5-4 with TRBJ2-1, with a tentative D call TRBD2 (7 bases). The germline V gene has CDR1 SGHNT and CDR2 YYREEE (reference sequence). V shed 2 bases and J shed 7 bases, with 13 bases lying between them. The CDR3 runs to 14 residues. CDR3 in DNA: TGTGCCAGCAGCTTAACGAAGGGGGGGAATGAGCAGTTCTTC. It is translated as CASSLTKGGNEQFF. Based on the CDR3 plus reference TRBV5-4 and TRBJ2-1, the full variable domain is ETGVTQSPTHLIKTRGQQVTLRCSSQSGHNTVSWYQQALGQGPQFIFQYYREEENGRGNFPPRFSGLQFPNYSSELNVNALELDDSALYLCASSLTKGGNEQFFGPGTRLTVL.